The subject of this entry is one TCR beta chain. This clonotype has more than one count but fewer than ten. The clone's antigen remains unknown. No much larger clone exists at a distance of one base, and base qualities are not known. The record originates from a study of T cell repertoires in cytomegalovirus infection (dated by TCRdb to about 2019). Study-level background: Donor HLA type was relevant to the analysis, because carriage of CMV infection together with the matching HLA type was indicated by public TCR beta signatures.

For sequencing, an Illumina HiSeq 1500 was employed. TCRdb took the public reads, trimmed them with fastp at Q25, ran MiXCR for clone calling and kept in-frame beta chains. Rows are combined by CDR3 protein, so each entry shows the most common genes and DNA. Within this sample are around 180,000 distinct CDR3 sequences, with about 28% of them counted one time only. The ten most abundant clones make up roughly 32% of the sample. Here is what the overall study found, with its caveats: In both this cohort and an independent roughly 400-donor cohort, the cumulative frequency of public TCR beta family members distinguished carriers of CMV infection plus the relevant HLA type. In the ex vivo response, HLA-C-restricted CMV-specific TCR beta clonotypes were dominant, and in two of eight donors the single most frequent clonotype came from this HLA-C-restricted group.

Trimming costs V 11 bases and J 1 base, and their ends lie 12 bases apart. The CDR3 contains 13 residues, cysteine and phenylalanine counted. Only the CDR3 region is kept as DNA, spanning 39 bases read in frame from base 1. From a lookup of the germline V gene (reference sequence), CDR1 and CDR2 are LNHDA and SQIVND. This receptor was identified in a human donor in good health (CMV status not recorded). Some clones in this sample may be carry-over from other donors' samples. Source material: PBMCs. The chain is made from TRBV19 and TRBJ2-1; the D gene assignment is perhaps TRBD1 or TRBD2, with each matching 6 bases. CDR3 protein: CASKGGSYNEQFF. The nucleotides are TGTGCCTCGAAGGGGGGTTCCTACAATGAGCAGTTCTTC.